The 2 T cell receptor beta chains below were found in one sample sequenced in a study of breast tumors, draining lymph nodes, adjacent tissues. Samples came from axillary lymph nodes draining the breast cancer. One entry per CDR3 protein, called by TCRdb with MiXCR from the multiplex PCR reads. The top ten clones hold 2.2% of a sample with approximately 130,000 distinct CDR3 sequences, about 20% of them seen once. The sample comprised axillary lymph node tissue. Receptors originate from a female donor with breast cancer. Some clones in this sample may be carry-over from other donors' samples.

The CDR3 is CASTPGGYEQYF. For the CDR3, the DNA is TGTGCCAGCACCCCGGGCGGCTACGAGCAGTACTTC. The chain employs TRBV28 and TRBJ2-7; D gene uncertain. The V end was cut by 7 bases, the J end by 3 bases, with 10 bases between. Germline V gives CDR1 MDHEN, CDR2 SYDVKM. The CDR3 covers 12 residues.

Turning to this clonotype: A junction boundary mismatches the germline segment, possibly from a read error. The V call is TRBV19, the J call TRBJ1-2; D possibly corresponds to TRBD1 (6 bases). Germline V lookup: CDR1 LNHDA, CDR2 SQIVND (reference sequence). The length of the CDR3 is 15 residues. The CDR3 DNA reads as TGTGCCGGTAGTATAAGGACAGACTCTAACTATGGCTACACCTTC. This translates into CAGSIRTDSNYGYTF.